This T cell receptor (beta chain) was documented in a study of cytomegalovirus exposure and HLA in healthy donors. The method was immunoSEQ multiplex PCR; TCRdb's version includes in-frame clones alone and lacks a portion of them. The data show more than 95,000 clones, with roughly 83% seen just once and around 5% held by the top ten. The V and J ends lost 4 bases and 0 bases respectively, with 13 bases between them. Germline CDR1 and CDR2: SGHRS and YFSETQ. The CDR3 spans 15 residues. This chain connects TRBV5-1 to TRBJ1-1; a weak D match, TRBD1 (6 bases). This receptor was obtained from a man between 18 and 35 years old in good health and CMV-seronegative. Sequenced material: PBMCs. DNA of the CDR3: TGCGCCAGCAGCACTGGACAGAACCTGAACACTGAAGCTTTCTTT. It specifies CASSTGQNLNTEAFF.